The sample holds many counts of the clone carrying this T cell receptor beta chain. The data were obtained in a study of T-cell reconstitution after alpha-beta-depleted transplantation in children. Unique molecular identifiers were incorporated during preparation of the TCRbeta library. Via MiXCR, TCRdb re-called the PCR reads, giving one row per CDR3 protein. This table holds some 200,000 distinct CDR3 sequences, roughly 6.3% found once. Between the trimmed V and J ends, which lost 0 bases and 6 bases, there was a span of 18 bases. The CDR3 runs 16 residues. The V gene's germline CDR1 is DFQATT and CDR2 SNEGSKA (reference sequence).

The sequence derives from a girl less than two years old with combined immunodeficiency, due to receive a stem cell transplant. V and J are TRBV20-1 and TRBJ2-1, with D perhaps given as TRBD1 or TRBD2 (5 bases each). The sequencing here drew on PBMCs, taken before TCRalphabeta/CD19-depleted stem cell transplant. CDR3 region: CSAREAQGAFRNEQFF. The CDR3 coding sequence is TGCAGTGCTAGAGAGGCGCAGGGAGCTTTTCGCAATGAGCAGTTCTTC.